A single sample is the source of the 23 T cell receptor beta chains below, sequenced in a study of T cells in Graves' hyperthyroidism and ophthalmopathy. The source material, RNA transcripts, was used to amplify TCR beta CDR3 regions. Carried out on the TCR CDR3, a first-round RT-PCR used the HTBI primer set. One entry per CDR3 protein results from TCRdb running MiXCR on the multiplex PCR reads. The table includes about 500,000 distinct CDR3 sequences, 15% to 20% detected once. Material: blood. These receptors were obtained from a woman aged 25 to 45 with Graves' ophthalmopathy.

The rearrangement joins TRBV6-1 to TRBJ2-3; 7 bases are a match to TRBD1. The V gene's germline CDR1 is MNHNS and CDR2 SASEGT. The CDR3 extends over 15 amino acids. V was clipped by 4 bases and J by 2 bases; unmatched bases: 6. CDR3 nucleotides: TGTGCCAGCAGTGGACACAGGGGCTCCACAGATACGCAGTATTTT. The encoded protein is CASSGHRGSTDTQYF.

This rearrangement joins TRBV9 to TRBJ2-1; 7 bases match TRBD2. This CDR3 is 18 amino acids long. Germline assignment: CDR1 SGDLS and CDR2 YYNGEE. V was pared by 3 bases and J by 4 bases, with 16 bases of the junction left unmatched. CDR3 DNA sequence: TGTGCCAGCAGCGCCCGGAGGGGCAGCGGGATTGCGTACAATGAGCAGTTCTTC. Its protein is CASSARRGSGIAYNEQFF.

This sequence joins TRBV4-3 and TRBJ1-2; maybe TRBD1 (6 bases). Germline V lookup: CDR1 LGHNA, CDR2 YSLEER. The CDR3 is 15 residues long. V lost 0 bases to trimming and J lost 6 bases, with 14 bases between them. The CDR3 nucleotides read TGCGCCAGCAGCCAAGATAGGGGGGCAGCTAATGGCTACACCTTC. Translation: CASSQDRGAANGYTF.

The chain combines TRBV12-3 or TRBV12-4 with TRBJ1-2, with D perhaps matching TRBD1 (6 bases). There are 13 residues in the CDR3. V was shortened by 3 bases and J by 7 bases, with 12 bases between the two germline ends. CDR3 coding DNA: TGTGCCAGCAGTTTCGGGCAGGGGTTTGGCTACACCTTC. Its translation: CASSFGQGFGYTF.

In its sample, this clonotype was seen many times. The J gene is TRBJ1-2, the V gene TRBV6-2 or TRBV6-3; D is undetermined. Trimming pared 7 bases from V and 0 bases from J, leaving 9 bases between. The germline V gene encodes CDR1 MNHEY and CDR2 SVGEGT. The CDR3 runs to 13 residues. The CDR3 sequence: CASMDGANYGYTF. For the CDR3, the DNA is TGTGCCAGCATGGATGGAGCTAACTATGGCTACACCTTC.

In this sample, this clonotype turned up many times. This chain uses TRBV11-2 with TRBJ2-1, with 9 bases identical to TRBD2. The J segment lost 0 bases and the V segment lost 4 bases, leaving 10 bases of the junction unmatched. Germline lookup yields CDR1 SGHAT and CDR2 FQNNGV. CDR3 size: 18 residues. The CDR3 protein is CASSWRAGGGGSYNEQFF. CDR3 bases: TGTGCCAGCAGCTGGAGAGCGGGAGGTGGGGGCTCCTACAATGAGCAGTTCTTC.

In the case of this clonotype: A much larger clone lies a single base off, so this may be a read error. The genes are TRBV27 and TRBJ2-1; 13 nucleotides agree with TRBD2. The CDR3 runs 15 residues. Germline CDR1 and CDR2: MNHEY and SMNVEV (reference sequence). Here the CDR3 DNA reads TGTGCCAGCACATCCGGGACTAGCGGGAACAATGAGCAGTCCTTC. This translates into CASTSGTSGNNEQSF.

This clonotype came up once. The rearrangement links TRBV10-3 to TRBJ2-3; 10 bases align to TRBD2. The CDR3 runs 15 residues. The germline CDR1 and CDR2 sequences are ENHRY and SYGVKD. Trimming at V came to 6 bases and at J to 5 bases, leaving 8 bases not matched to a gene. The CDR3 is CAIRPPSGRGDTQYF. In DNA, the CDR3 is TGTGCCATCAGACCCCCTAGCGGGAGAGGAGATACGCAGTATTTT.

The rearrangement links TRBV12-3 or TRBV12-4 to TRBJ2-7; possible D gene TRBD1, 5 bases. V lost 6 bases, J lost 4 bases, and 16 bases lay in between. This CDR3 comprises 14 residues. The CDR3 region has the DNA TGTGCCAGCAGAGCCGGTGGGGCCAAGTACGAGCAGTACTTC. It is translated as CASRAGGAKYEQYF.

In this sample, this clonotype turned up many times. V gene TRBV6-1 combines with J gene TRBJ1-2; no clear D. Germline V gene data show CDR1 as MNHNS and CDR2 as SASEGT. This CDR3 contains 15 residues. The V end was cut by 3 bases, the J end by 4 bases, with 15 bases between. Here the CDR3 reads CASSDSGVTGYGYTF. For the CDR3, the DNA is TGTGCCAGCAGTGATAGCGGGGTAACGGGCTATGGCTACACCTTC.

This clonotype was observed a few times. One end of the junction is discordant with germline, which a read error may explain. This chain links TRBV19 with TRBJ1-4; D remains ambiguous. Germline CDR1 reads LNHDA; CDR2 reads SQIVND (reference sequence). The CDR3 has 13 residues. The CDR3 reads CASSTISKEKLFF. CDR3 nucleotides: TGTGCCAGTAGTACGATCTCTAAGGAAAAACTGTTTTTT.

The chain links TRBV24-1 to TRBJ2-3; 7 bases align to TRBD2. The CDR3 extends over 17 amino acids. CDR1 is KGHDR, CDR2 SFDVKD, per germline. V was clipped by 6 bases and J by 2 bases; unmatched bases: 13. The CDR3 nucleotides are TGTGCCACCAGTTACGGGTATCGGACTAGACCCACAGATACGCAGTATTTT. Translating gives CATSYGYRTRPTDTQYF.

The V and J genes are TRBV9 and TRBJ2-3; 7 nucleotides align to TRBD2. Germline V gene data show CDR1 as SGDLS and CDR2 as YYNGEE. The CDR3 is 18 amino acids. V lost 0 bases and J lost 5; bases outside the gene matches: 15. The CDR3 sequence: CASSVALAGRLGRDTQYF. CDR3 bases: TGTGCCAGCAGCGTAGCTTTAGCGGGCCGACTAGGGAGAGATACGCAGTATTTT.

This clonotype appeared many times. The chain uses TRBV27 and TRBJ2-1, with 13 bases matching TRBD2. V gave up 6 bases and J gave up 8 bases; unmatched junction bases: 4. Germline lookup yields CDR1 MNHEY and CDR2 SMNVEV (reference sequence). The CDR3 sequence is 14 residues long. The CDR3 DNA follows: TGTGCCAGCAGCGGACTAGCGGGGGACCATGAGCAGTTCTTC. This translates into CASSGLAGDHEQFF.

This clonotype was counted a few times. The CDR3 loop reads CASSSGSITGELFF. CDR3 nucleotides: TGTGCCAGCTCCTCGGGCTCTATCACCGGGGAGCTGTTTTTT. The chain carries TRBV27 and TRBJ2-2; D gene unclear. This CDR3 is built from 14 residues. Germline V gene data show CDR1 as MNHEY and CDR2 as SMNVEV (reference sequence). V lost 8 bases, J lost 4 bases, and 14 bases lay in between.

V usage is TRBV6-1 and J usage is TRBJ2-7; D possibly corresponds to TRBD2 (6 bases). Germline loops: CDR1 MNHNS, CDR2 SASEGT. The CDR3 totals 15 residues. The V and J ends lost 5 bases and 3 bases respectively, with 17 bases between them. The CDR3 spells CASSYGAWEVYEQYF. In nucleotides, the CDR3 is TGTGCCAGCAGTTACGGGGCCTGGGAGGTCTACGAGCAGTACTTC.

This clonotype was observed at least ten times. The V gene is TRBV11-2, the J gene TRBJ2-1; D unclear. The CDR3 totals 15 residues. V dropped 2 bases and J dropped 9 bases, with 17 bases sitting between them. Germline loops: CDR1 SGHAT, CDR2 FQNNGV. CDR3 sequence reads: CASSLITRPSAEQFF. CDR3 nucleotides: TGTGCCAGCAGCTTAATCACTCGTCCGTCGGCTGAGCAGTTCTTC.

This chain links TRBV7-2 with TRBJ1-4, with 8 bases matching TRBD1. V was pared by 1 base and J by 3 bases, with 4 bases of the junction left unmatched. Germline-derived CDR1 and CDR2 are SGHTA and FQGNSA. CDR3 length: 16 amino acids. CDR3: CASSLGGQGSNEKLFF. DNA of the CDR3: TGTGCCAGCAGCTTAGGTGGACAGGGCTCTAATGAAAAACTGTTTTTT.

At least ten counts were recorded for this clonotype. This chain links TRBV7-3 with TRBJ2-3; D is ambiguous. Germline-derived CDR1 and CDR2 are SGHTA and FQGTGA. This CDR3 region has 13 residues. Trimming took off 8 bases at V and 2 bases at J, with 11 bases between the two ends. The CDR3 DNA sequence: TGTGCCAGCGCCCGGGCGAACACAGATACGCAGTATTTT. This encodes CASARANTDTQYF.

The chain recombines TRBV5-1 with TRBJ2-2; possibly TRBD1 for D (5 bases). V was shortened by 0 bases and J by 4 bases, with 16 bases between the two germline ends. The CDR3 has 17 residues. Germline CDR1 is SGHRS and CDR2 is YFSETQ. The CDR3 loop is CASSLAPQGDVTGELFF. The DNA of the CDR3 is TGCGCCAGCAGCTTGGCCCCTCAAGGGGATGTCACCGGGGAGCTGTTTTTT.

The sample holds many counts of this clonotype. This chain connects TRBV3-1 to TRBJ1-1; possible D gene TRBD1, 5 bases. The CDR3 loop spans 14 amino acids. V dropped 4 bases and J dropped 5 bases, with 14 bases sitting between them. Germline V gene data show CDR1 as LGHDT and CDR2 as YNNKEL (reference sequence). The CDR3 DNA is TGTGCCAGCAGCCCGGGGCTTGAGGGTACTGAAGCTTTCTTT. It specifies CASSPGLEGTEAFF.

This clonotype was observed many times. V usage is TRBV29-1 and J usage is TRBJ2-7; D ambiguous. The V end lost 2 bases, the J end lost 3 bases, and 5 bases lay between the germline ends. The CDR3 length is 11 residues. Germline loops: CDR1 SQVTM, CDR2 ANQGSEA. The CDR3 nucleotides read TGCAGCGTTGAACAGAACTACGAGCAGTACTTC. As protein: CSVEQNYEQYF.

The V gene is TRBV27, the J gene TRBJ1-5; D not resolved. Germline V gene lookup returns CDR1 MNHEY and CDR2 SMNVEV (reference sequence). Trimming took 3 bases from V and 4 from J, leaving 10 bases between them. The CDR3 covers 14 residues. The chain's CDR3 is CASSLGRYNQPQHF. Written as DNA, the CDR3 is TGTGCCAGCAGTTTGGGGAGGTATAATCAGCCCCAGCATTTT.